The source of this TCR beta chain is a study of graft-versus-host responses after intestinal transplantation. Study-wide background: Recipients across the board were started on anti-thymocyte globulin induction, then kept on tacrolimus and steroids for about three years. Study observations and caveats: Recipient bone marrow held GvH clones, some seen earlier in ileum or blood.

As for this clone: Its antigen is undetermined.

V shed 5 bases, J shed 10 bases, and the junction held 7 bases outside the gene matches. Per the germline V gene, CDR1 is SEHNR and CDR2 is FQNEAQ (reference sequence). The CDR3 loop spans 13 amino acids. The table came from immunoSEQ multiplex PCR; TCRdb's copy has only in-frame clones and leaves some out. This table holds roughly 9,800 clones, roughly 89% found once. The clonotype originates from a human patient who received an intestinal transplant, so some T cells may come from the graft donor. The sequences come from PBMCs, collected around 47 days after intestinal transplant. The genes are TRBV7-9 and TRBJ2-4, with TRBD2 identical over 8 bases. The CDR3 DNA reads TGTGCCAGCAGCCGCCCCACTAGCGGAATTCAGTACTTC. Translation: CASSRPTSGIQYF. The full variable domain, rest sourced from reference TRBV7-9 and TRBJ2-4, is DTGVSQNPRHKITKRGQNVTFRCDPISEHNRLYWYRQTLGQGPEFLTYFQNEAQLEKSRLLSDRFSAERPKGSFSTLEIQRTEQGDSAMYLCASSRPTSGIQYFGAGTRLSVL.